The 14 T cell receptor beta chains below come from one sample, sequenced in a study of cytomegalovirus exposure and HLA in healthy donors. With 60 Vbeta and 13 Jbeta primers, the PCR was carried out. The assay was immunoSEQ multiplex PCR, and TCRdb's table has in-frame clones only and misses some. The sample records 110,000 to 150,000 clones, roughly three quarters being singletons. What was sequenced was PBMCs. The receptors stem from a woman aged 25 to 39 in good health and CMV-seronegative.

J is TRBJ1-1 and V is TRBV7-6; 11 bases are a match to TRBD1. Looked up from germline, CDR1 is SGHVS and CDR2 is FNYEAQ. J gave up 4 bases and V 1 base, and 2 bases lay outside the gene matches. The CDR3 runs 15 residues. CDR3 loop: CASSLVGTGGTEAFF. In nucleotides, the CDR3 is TGTGCCAGCAGCTTAGTTGGGACAGGGGGCACTGAAGCTTTCTTT.

This clone was picked up a small number of times. V and J are TRBV7-2 and TRBJ1-4; 8 positions match TRBD1. V lost 0 bases to trimming and J lost 8 bases; unmatched junction nucleotides: 5. Looked up from germline, CDR1 is SGHTA and CDR2 is FQGNSA. This CDR3 comprises 15 residues. In nucleotides, the CDR3 is TGTGCCAGCAGCTTAGCAGGGACAGGTACCGAAAAACTGTTTTTT. Protein: CASSLAGTGTEKLFF.

The rearrangement links TRBV30 to TRBJ1-2; D not resolved. Deletions cut 0 bases from V and 7 bases from J, with 12 bases between. The CDR3 consists of 13 residues. Germline V gene sequence: CDR1 GTSNPN, CDR2 SVGIG (reference sequence). This CDR3 is CAWSVIGLGGYTF. The CDR3 nucleotides read TGTGCCTGGAGTGTAATTGGCCTTGGTGGCTACACCTTC.

The rearrangement links TRBV19 to TRBJ1-5, with TRBD1 identical over 7 bases. This CDR3 spans 17 amino acids. V gave up 3 bases and J gave up 0 bases; unmatched junction bases: 8. The V gene's germline CDR1 is LNHDA and CDR2 SQIVND (reference sequence). The CDR3 loop reads CASSITGATHSNQPQHF. The CDR3 coding sequence is TGTGCCAGTAGTATCACAGGGGCTACGCATAGCAATCAGCCCCAGCATTTT. The full variable domain, rest sourced from reference TRBV19 and TRBJ1-5, is DGGITQSPKYLFRKEGQNVTLSCEQNLNHDAMYWYRQDPGQGLRLIYYSQIVNDFQKGDIAEGYSVSREKKESFPLTVTSAQKNPTAFYLCASSITGATHSNQPQHFGDGTRLSIL.

The chain carries TRBV4-2 and TRBJ2-1, with TRBD2 matching 11 bases. Trimming removed 4 bases from V and 4 bases from J; junction bases left unmatched: 6. The CDR3 consists of 16 residues. The V gene's germline CDR1 is LGHNA and CDR2 YNFKEQ. The CDR3 DNA follows: TGTGCCAGCAGCCGCTCGGGACTAGCGGAATACAATGAGCAGTTCTTC. As protein: CASSRSGLAEYNEQFF.

The count of this clone is one. The V gene is TRBV5-6, the J gene TRBJ1-2, with D perhaps matching TRBD1 (5 bases). The germline CDR1 and CDR2 sequences are SGHDT and YYEEEE. Trimming took 0 bases from V and 0 from J, leaving 15 bases between them. The CDR3 contains 17 residues. In DNA, the CDR3 is TGTGCCAGCAGCTTGGTGGGCAGGGCCACCCCTAACTATGGCTACACCTTC. Translated, it gives CASSLVGRATPNYGYTF.

This sequence joins TRBV7-9 and TRBJ1-2; 7 bases match TRBD1. The trim removed 6 bases at V and 8 bases at J, leaving 9 bases unmatched. Per germline, CDR1 SEHNR and CDR2 FQNEAQ (reference sequence). The CDR3 is 13 amino acids. CDR3 protein: CASRLTGVEGYTF. DNA for the CDR3: TGTGCCAGCAGGCTAACAGGGGTGGAAGGCTACACCTTC.

The CDR3 DNA reads as TGTGCCAGCAGTCCGGACAGGGGATGGGAGCAGTACTTC. Amino acid sequence: CASSPDRGWEQYF. The chain links TRBV27 to TRBJ2-7, with 9 bases matching TRBD1. The CDR3 covers 13 residues. Germline V gene lookup returns CDR1 MNHEY and CDR2 SMNVEV (reference sequence). With 5 bases clipped from V and 7 bases from J, the junction kept 6 bases outside the gene matches.

The chain has TRBV6-5 and TRBJ2-7; 7 nucleotides match TRBD1. The CDR3 has 14 residues. Per the germline V gene, CDR1 is MNHEY and CDR2 is SVGAGI. Trimming cost V 6 bases and J 3 bases; bases outside gene matches: 8. The CDR3 nucleotides are TGTGCCAGCAGCCCCGGGACAGCTTTCTACGAGCAGTACTTC. Translated, it gives CASSPGTAFYEQYF.

This clone was detected only a few times. The genes are TRBV5-1 and TRBJ1-1; D not resolved. Trimming shortened V by 2 bases and J by 1 base, and 6 bases separated the two germline ends. From germline, CDR1 is SGHRS and CDR2 YFSETQ. This CDR3 spans 13 amino acids. The DNA for the CDR3 is TGCGCCAGCAGCTTTCCGGGGAACACTGAAGCTTTCTTT. Protein sequence: CASSFPGNTEAFF.

This chain links TRBV5-4 with TRBJ1-5, with TRBD1 matching over 11 bases. Germline CDR1 and CDR2: SGHNT and YYREEE (reference sequence). Trimming at V came to 4 bases and at J to 4 bases, leaving 13 bases not matched to a gene. The CDR3 has 18 amino acids. The CDR3 loop is CASSGTGGFRLCNQPQHF. The CDR3 DNA follows: TGTGCCAGCAGCGGGACAGGGGGATTTAGGCTATGTAATCAGCCCCAGCATTTT.

This clone was counted a few times. The DNA for the CDR3 is TGTGCCAGTAGTATCGATCCCAGCTCCTACGAGCAGTACTTC. As protein: CASSIDPSSYEQYF. This sequence joins TRBV19 and TRBJ2-7; D is unclear. Deletions cut 3 bases from V and 0 bases from J, with 9 bases between. The CDR3 totals 14 residues. Germline loops: CDR1 LNHDA, CDR2 SQIVND (reference sequence).

The V and J genes are TRBV7-3 and TRBJ2-2; D may be TRBD1 (6 bases). The CDR3 has 16 residues. Per the germline V gene, CDR1 is SGHTA and CDR2 is FQGTGA. V was cut by 6 bases and J by 4 bases, with 18 bases left in between. Here the CDR3 DNA reads TGTGCCAGCAGGGCCTTGGGGGCCCCGGCCACCGGGGAGCTGTTTTTT. Translation: CASRALGAPATGELFF.

The CDR3 here is CAGAYTGSNQPQHF. The CDR3 DNA reads TGTGCCGGAGCCTACACAGGAAGCAATCAGCCCCAGCATTTT. V usage is TRBV21-1 and J usage is TRBJ1-5; the table calls TRBD1, which could not be checked here. TRBV21-1 is recorded as a pseudogene. This CDR3 is 14 amino acids long.